The rows below give T cell receptor beta chains drawn from one sample of a study of T cells in Graves' hyperthyroidism and ophthalmopathy. TCRdb reprocessed the multiplex PCR reads with MiXCR, giving one entry per CDR3 protein. The sample has roughly 740,000 distinct CDR3 sequences, 15% to 20% seen once. Sequenced sample: blood. These receptors all stem from a young man with Graves' hyperthyroidism. Each CDR3 is given with its conserved first and last residue. Each record gives: J gene, D gene, V gene, clone size, CDR3 DNA, CDR3 protein. D genes are given only for firm matches. Part of the rows lack a size; the others show once, few, many or a class for expanded clones.

>TRBJ2-7|NA|TRBV29-1|few
TGCAGCGTAGCAGGGGGGTCCTACGAGCAGTACTTC
CSVAGGSYEQYF
>TRBJ2-7|NA|TRBV6-2/TRBV6-3|NA
TGTGCCAGCAGTTCAGCCGAGCGGGCAGGCTACGAGCAGTACTTC
CASSSAERAGYEQYF
>TRBJ2-1|TRBD1|TRBV7-9|NA
TGTGCCAGCAGCTTCGGGACAGGCCTCAATGAGCAGTTCTTC
CASSFGTGLNEQFF
>TRBJ2-5|TRBD2|TRBV9|many
TGTGCCAGCAGCACAGGACTAGCAGTGGAGACCCAGTACTTC
CASSTGLAVETQYF
>TRBJ2-7|TRBD2|TRBV12-3/TRBV12-4|many
TGTGCCAGCAAATTAGCGGGAGGAGGCTACGAGCAGTACTTC
CASKLAGGGYEQYF
>TRBJ2-7|TRBD1|TRBV20-1|many
TGCAGTGCGGGTTACAGGGGGTACGAGCAGTACTTC
CSAGYRGYEQYF
>TRBJ1-4|TRBD1|TRBV20-1|NA
TGCAGTGCTAGGGGACAGGACCCCCATGTTGAAAAACTGTTTTTT
CSARGQDPHVEKLFF
>TRBJ2-3|NA|TRBV9|NA
TGTGCCAGCAGTGGGGACGGCACAGATACGCAGTATTTT
CASSGDGTDTQYF
>TRBJ1-5|NA|TRBV28|NA
TGTGCCAGCGGAGGGTCGATTAGCAATCAGCCCCAGCATTTT
CASGGSISNQPQHF
>TRBJ2-7|TRBD1|TRBV9|few
TGTGCCAGCAGCTTCACGGGACAGGGGGCGTCCTACGAGCAGTACTTC
CASSFTGQGASYEQYF
>TRBJ2-2|NA|TRBV5-4|NA
TGTGCCAGCAGCCTAACCCCAAAAGTGGACGGGGAGCTGTTTTTT
CASSLTPKVDGELFF
>TRBJ1-1|NA|TRBV29-1|many
TGCAGCGGTCGGGGGAACACTGAAGCTTTCTTT
CSGRGNTEAFF
>TRBJ2-1|TRBD2|TRBV5-1|NA
TGCGCCAGCACTCTGGGACTAGCAAGTGAGCAGTTCTTC
CASTLGLASEQFF
>TRBJ1-2|NA|TRBV3-1|many
TGTGCCAGCAGTCCGACTGAGGGCTATGGCTACACCTTC
CASSPTEGYGYTF
>TRBJ2-7|TRBD1|TRBV18|NA
TGTGCCAGCTCAGCGGGACAGGGGAACAGGATCTCCGAGCAGTACTTC
CASSAGQGNRISEQYF
>TRBJ2-3|NA|TRBV28|many
TGTGCCAGCAACCTACTCGGGCCTCAGGGGTATACGCAGTATTTT
CASNLLGPQGYTQYF
>TRBJ1-3|TRBD1|TRBV9|NA
TGTGCCAGCAGCGTACGGGACAGCCGCTACGGGTCTGGAAACACCATATATTTT
CASSVRDSRYGSGNTIYF
>TRBJ1-2|TRBD1|TRBV6-1|few
TGTGCCAGCAGTTTCCCGACAGGGGGTCATGGCTACACCTTC
CASSFPTGGHGYTF
>TRBJ2-7|NA|TRBV9|many
TGTGCCAGCAGCGTAGTCCCACAGGTGGAAGCCTACGAGCAGTACTTC
CASSVVPQVEAYEQYF
>TRBJ2-3|TRBD2|TRBV20-1|few
TGCAGTGCTAGAGTCCTACTAGCGGGAGATACGCAGTATTTT
CSARVLLAGDTQYF
>TRBJ1-5|TRBD1|TRBV19|once
TGTGCCAGTAGAGACAGGGCGAGCAATCAGCCCCAGCATTTT
CASRDRASNQPQHF
>TRBJ2-1|NA|TRBV19|NA
TGTGCCAGTAGTAAGGGCAGGGTAGGTAATGAGCAGTTCTTC
CASSKGRVGNEQFF
>TRBJ2-7|NA|TRBV9|NA
TGTGCCAGCAGCGTAGGCGAGTTCATCTCCTACGAGCAGTACTTC
CASSVGEFISYEQYF
>TRBJ2-3|TRBD2|TRBV2|many
TGTGCCAGCAGTGAGGGACTAGCATCGGATACGCAGTATTTT
CASSEGLASDTQYF
>TRBJ1-2|NA|TRBV10-3|NA
TGTGCCGTCCACATTTTTGGGAACCCGACAGGTTATGGCTACACCTTC
CAVHIFGNPTGYGYTF
>TRBJ2-6|NA|TRBV11-2|NA
TGTGCCAGCAGCTTCCTCATCCTCTCTGGGGCCAACGTCCTGACTTTC
CASSFLILSGANVLTF
>TRBJ1-3|TRBD1|TRBV9|NA
TGTGCCAGCAGCCCCCACGGGACAGTCTCAGGAAACACCATATATTTT
CASSPHGTVSGNTIYF
>TRBJ2-1|NA|TRBV18|few
TGTGCCAGCTGGCGGGGGCTAGCGAGATACAATGAGCAGTTCTTC
CASWRGLARYNEQFF
>TRBJ1-1|NA|TRBV19|NA
TGTGCCAGTAGTGTAATCCCGGGACATACGAACACTGAAGCTTTCTTT
CASSVIPGHTNTEAFF
>TRBJ2-1|NA|TRBV20-1|few
TGCAGTGCTAGAGATCCTCAGGGATCCTACAATGAGCAGTTCTTC
CSARDPQGSYNEQFF
>TRBJ2-7|NA|TRBV20-1|few
TGCAGTGCTAGAGGTGGAGTATCCCGGGGCGAGCAGTACTTC
CSARGGVSRGEQYF
>TRBJ1-2|NA|TRBV7-2|NA
TGTGCCAGCAGCTTAGCGGGAAGACCAGCCTCTAACTATGGCTACACCTTC
CASSLAGRPASNYGYTF
>TRBJ1-4|NA|TRBV6-1|few
TGTGCCAGCAGTGGCCGGACAGCCTCAAATGAAAAACTGTTTTTT
CASSGRTASNEKLFF
>TRBJ2-7|NA|TRBV28|few
TGTGCCACCAGGGGGGGACACAACTACGAGCAGTACTTC
CATRGGHNYEQYF
>TRBJ2-1|NA|TRBV5-1|NA
TGCGCCAGCAGCTACCGGGATCCCACGGCGGGTGAGCAGTTCTTC
CASSYRDPTAGEQFF